These T cell receptor beta chains were read from a single sample in a study of human T cells and chemical hapten exposure. TCRdb reprocessed the RACE reads with MiXCR, giving one entry per CDR3 protein. Seen here are 360,000 or so distinct CDR3 sequences, under 6.5% observed once, and the top ten hold about 5.6%. Sequencing used whole blood, obtained in connection with sensitization to the hapten diphenylcyclopropenone (DPC). The receptors derive from a woman aged 18 to 35 with alopecia areata. Some clones in this sample may be carry-over from other donors' samples. CDR3s include the opening cysteine and the closing phenylalanine or tryptophan. Each record gives: D gene, J gene, V gene, clone size, CDR3 DNA, CDR3 protein. A D gene is named only where the DNA matches it firmly. Not all rows give a size; the values are once, few, many and, for expanded clones, a class.

- | TRBJ2-5 | TRBV18 | many | TGTGCCAGCTCACGGGCGATGGGCCAAGAGACCCAGTACTTC | CASSRAMGQETQYF
- | TRBJ1-3 | TRBV9 | few | TGTGCCAGCAGCCCCCTGTGGGGGGCCTCTGGAAACACCATATATTTT | CASSPLWGASGNTIYF
TRBD1 | TRBJ2-2 | TRBV29-1 | - | TGCAGCGTTGACGAGGGGGCAGGGTACACCGGGGAGCTGTTTTTT | CSVDEGAGYTGELFF
TRBD1 | TRBJ2-5 | TRBV6-5 | once | TGTGCCAGCAGTTGGTGGACAGGGGCCCAAGAGACCCAGTACTTC | CASSWWTGAQETQYF
TRBD1 | TRBJ1-3 | TRBV6-6 | - | TGTGCCAGCAGTTATTTGTTATCGGACAGGGTATTCTATTTT | CASSYLLSDRVFYF
TRBD1 | TRBJ2-3 | TRBV27 | - | TGTGCCAGCAGTTTACAGGGCAGGGGGTACCCAGATACGCAGTATTTT | CASSLQGRGYPDTQYF
TRBD1 | TRBJ1-1 | TRBV18 | many | TGTGCCAGCTCACCACCATTTGGGCGACAGGGGGATGAAGCTTTCTTT | CASSPPFGRQGDEAFF
- | TRBJ2-1 | TRBV2 | few | TGTGCCAGCAGTGACGAGGGTTTTCGCGGTGAGCAGTTCTTC | CASSDEGFRGEQFF
- | TRBJ2-3 | TRBV7-8 | many | TGTGCCAGCAGCGCACTGTTGGCGCAGTATTTT | CASSALLAQYF
TRBD1 | TRBJ2-7 | TRBV7-6 | - | TGTGCCAGCAGCTCGGACAGGGCAGGAGGGGACGAGCAGTACTTC | CASSSDRAGGDEQYF
- | TRBJ2-3 | TRBV29-1 | many | TGCAGCGTTGAGGTAGGGCCGCGCACAGATACGCAGTATTTT | CSVEVGPRTDTQYF
TRBD1 | TRBJ1-6 | TRBV20-1 | many | TGCAGTGCTAGAGTAGGTACAGGGGATTCACCCCTCCACTTT | CSARVGTGDSPLHF
TRBD1 | TRBJ1-1 | TRBV3-1 | - | TGTGCCAGCAGCCGGGGACAGGGGGCGCGAGCTTTCTTT | CASSRGQGARAFF
- | TRBJ1-2 | TRBV7-2 | many | TGTGCCAGCAGCTTAGTCGGCAGTTTCACCAACTATGGCTACACCTTC | CASSLVGSFTNYGYTF
- | TRBJ1-1 | TRBV10-3 | few | TGTGCCATCAGTGAGTCGACGGGCCCGGTGAACACTGAAGCTTTCTTT | CAISESTGPVNTEAFF
- | TRBJ2-6 | TRBV6-6 | few | TGTGCCAGCAGAGGAGGGGCCAACGTCCTGACTTTC | CASRGGANVLTF
TRBD1 | TRBJ1-2 | TRBV6-2/TRBV6-3 | many | TGTGCCAGCAGTCCGGACAGGCTCTATGGCTACACCTTC | CASSPDRLYGYTF
TRBD1 | TRBJ2-3 | TRBV5-6 | many | TGTGCCAGCAGCTTGATGGGACAGCACGCCCGAACGCAGTATTTT | CASSLMGQHARTQYF
TRBD2 | TRBJ2-4 | TRBV3-1 | many | TGTGCCAGCAGCCGTCGACTAGCGGCCAACAAAAACATTCAGTACTTC | CASSRRLAANKNIQYF
TRBD1 | TRBJ2-7 | TRBV5-1 | - | TGCGCCAGCAGCTTAGGGACAGGGGACCTCTACGAGCAGTACTTC | CASSLGTGDLYEQYF
- | TRBJ1-1 | TRBV6-5 | - | TGTGCCAGCAGTACCCTTGCGGGGGGTGACACTGAAGCTTTCTTT | CASSTLAGGDTEAFF
- | TRBJ2-5 | TRBV5-1 | - | TGCGCCAGCAGCTTGGCCAACAATCCAGAGACCCAGTACTTC | CASSLANNPETQYF
TRBD1 | TRBJ2-7 | TRBV7-3 | few | TGTGCCAGCAGCTTAAGGGGACAGGGGTCCTACGAGCAGTACTTC | CASSLRGQGSYEQYF
TRBD1 | TRBJ2-3 | TRBV4-3 | many | TGCGCCAGCAGCCAAGTACCGGGACAGGGGATGACAGCAGGAACGGATACGCAGTATTTT | CASSQVPGQGMTAGTDTQYF
- | TRBJ1-5 | TRBV9 | few | TGTGCCAGCAGTGATACACGGGGGGGCCGATATAGCAATCAGCCCCAGCATTTT | CASSDTRGGRYSNQPQHF
- | TRBJ1-2 | TRBV7-2 | many | TGTGCCAGCAACCGTGGAGACGACAGGCCCTATGGCTACACCTTC | CASNRGDDRPYGYTF
- | TRBJ1-6 | TRBV21-1 | few | TGTGCCAGCAGCAAAGCACAGGGCAACTCCTATAATTCACCCCTCCACTTT | CASSKAQGNSYNSPLHF
- | TRBJ2-7 | TRBV5-1 | many | TGCGCCAGCAGCTTGGTTGGGGACGAGCAGTACTTC | CASSLVGDEQYF
- | TRBJ1-4 | TRBV6-5 | - | TGTGCCAGCAGTTACGTCAACAGGGTTAATGAAAAACTGTTTTTT | CASSYVNRVNEKLFF
- | TRBJ1-3 | TRBV9 | - | TGTGCCAGCAGCGTAGATGGCGAGGGAAACACCATATATTTT | CASSVDGEGNTIYF
TRBD1 | TRBJ1-2 | TRBV27 | - | TGTGCCAGCAGTTTCACAGGGGGCTTTGGCTACACCTTC | CASSFTGGFGYTF
- | TRBJ1-1 | TRBV6-2/TRBV6-3 | - | TGTGCCAGCAGTCGCGTGACCCCACAGGGCCCCATGGGAGCTTTCTTT | CASSRVTPQGPMGAFF
- | TRBJ1-5 | TRBV7-9 | many | TGTGCCAGCAGCTCGCCGTTTCAGCCCCAGCATTTT | CASSSPFQPQHF
- | TRBJ2-7 | TRBV25-1 | many | TGTGCCAGCAGTGCTCACTACGAGCAGTACTTC | CASSAHYEQYF
TRBD2 | TRBJ2-3 | TRBV7-2 | few | TGTGCCAGCAGCCCACTAGCGGGGGACCGGGATACGCAGTATTTT | CASSPLAGDRDTQYF
- | TRBJ1-4 | TRBV20-1 | few | TGCAGTGCACGAACGGGTTTCAGGCGAAAACTGTTTTTT | CSARTGFRRKLFF
- | TRBJ2-7 | TRBV7-3 | - | TGTGCCAGCAGCTTAACACGGGTAGCCTCCTTCGGGGACGAGCAGTACTTC | CASSLTRVASFGDEQYF
- | TRBJ2-7 | TRBV20-1 | few | TGCAGTGCTAGGACAGACCAATACGAGCAGTACTTC | CSARTDQYEQYF
- | TRBJ1-5 | TRBV4-3 | many | TGCGCCAGCAGCCAAGATGCCGCCAGGGGCGATAGCAATCAGCCCCAGCATTTT | CASSQDAARGDSNQPQHF